There are many counts of the clone carrying this TCR beta chain. Its target is unknown. The data are from a study of molecular identifiers for immune sequencing clone quantification. Whole-study results and caveats: Identical TCR molecules that share a barcode could lead to an underestimation of highly expanded clone sizes. Clones exceeding 20 RNA copies carried over 99% of effector molecules but under 1% of naive-cell molecules. A single cell's spiked Jurkat TCR RNA was reportedly detectable among 900,000 to 1,000,000 naive cells.

One entry per CDR3 protein results from TCRdb running MiXCR on the PCR reads. The sample includes approximately 40,000 distinct CDR3 sequences, about 18% seen only once; the top ten take over 6%. The sequencing input was naive CD8+ T cells from blood, with Jurkat cell RNA spiked in. Subset in this sample: FACS-sorted CD8+CD4-CCR7+CD45RA+ naive T cells. This clonotype was obtained from a human donor in good health. Some libraries in this study had Jurkat cell RNA spiked in.

CDR3 DNA: TGCAGTGCGAGGACTAGCGTATACAATGAGCAGTTCTTC. Translated: CSARTSVYNEQFF. V gene TRBV20-1 combines with J gene TRBJ2-1; 9 nucleotides line up with TRBD2. The CDR3 is 13 residues long. J was trimmed by 4 bases and V by 6 bases; bases with no gene match: 4. Germline assignment: CDR1 DFQATT and CDR2 SNEGSKA (reference sequence).